Listed below are T cell receptor beta chains from one sample, sequenced in a study of T cell responses to AZD1222 COVID-19 vaccine. Clones were read by immunoSEQ multiplex PCR, and TCRdb kept only the in-frame ones, dropping some. The sample includes about 160,000 clones, 85% to 95% of them seen just once. The sample here was peripheral blood, taken on day 0 of AZD1222 vaccination. These receptors originate from an adult in good health. The CDR3 runs from the conserved cysteine through the conserved F or W. The D gene is left open where the match is weak. Clone size is stated in some rows and not others, as once, few, many or a class when expanded.

j_call | d_call | clone_size | v_call | cdr3_aa | cdr3_nt
TRBJ1-4 | TRBD1 | NA | TRBV10-3 | CAISESKWDRDPELFF | TGTGCCATCAGTGAGTCGAAATGGGACAGGGATCCCGAACTGTTTTTT
TRBJ1-1 | NA | NA | TRBV11-3 | CASSLGRGLTTEAFF | TGTGCCAGCAGCCTTGGGCGGGGTTTGACCACTGAAGCTTTCTTT
TRBJ1-1 | NA | NA | TRBV2 | CASNEYWNTEAFF | TGTGCCAGCAATGAGTATTGGAACACTGAAGCTTTCTTT
TRBJ1-2 | NA | NA | TRBV9 | CASSGQVGKGGYTF | TGTGCCAGCAGCGGGCAGGTCGGTAAGGGTGGCTACACCTTC
TRBJ1-5 | NA | NA | TRBV15 | CATSRGQFSNQPQHF | TGTGCCACCAGCAGAGGACAGTTTAGCAATCAGCCCCAGCATTTT
TRBJ1-2 | NA | NA | TRBV3-1/TRBV3-2 | CASSQVPEGPNYGYTF | TGTGCCAGCAGCCAAGTTCCGGAGGGACCCAACTATGGCTACACCTTC
TRBJ2-6 | TRBD2 | NA | TRBV5-1 | CASSLTPLAGGTGANVLTF | TGCGCCAGCAGCTTAACCCCACTAGCGGGGGGTACTGGGGCCAACGTCCTGACTTTC
TRBJ2-5 | TRBD2 | NA | TRBV6-5 | CASSSHGGSETQYF | TGTGCCAGCAGTTCCCACGGGGGGTCGGAGACCCAGTACTTC
TRBJ2-5 | TRBD1 | once | TRBV30 | CAWTSWTGTQETQYF | TGTGCCTGGACGTCCTGGACAGGGACCCAAGAGACCCAGTACTTC
TRBJ1-6 | NA | NA | TRBV3-1/TRBV3-2 | CASSQVGQGVSPLHF | TGTGCCAGCAGCCAAGTAGGCCAGGGAGTTTCACCCCTCCACTTT
TRBJ2-1 | TRBD2 | NA | TRBV27 | CASSLAGGPYNEQFF | TGTGCCAGCAGTTTAGCGGGAGGGCCCTACAATGAGCAGTTCTTC
TRBJ2-2 | NA | NA | TRBV6-2/TRBV6-3 | CASSYSPGATGELFF | TGTGCCAGCAGTTACTCGCCAGGGGCCACCGGGGAGCTGTTTTTT
TRBJ2-1 | NA | NA | TRBV5-8 | CASSLAIGLPYNEQFF | TGTGCCAGCAGCTTGGCGATTGGACTTCCCTACAATGAGCAGTTCTTC
TRBJ2-2 | NA | NA | TRBV19 | CASSIGTGATGELFF | TGTGCCAGTAGTATAGGGACTGGCGCCACCGGGGAGCTGTTTTTT
TRBJ2-1 | NA | NA | TRBV19 | CASSMGGNYNEQFF | TGTGCCAGTAGTATGGGTGGAAACTACAATGAGCAGTTCTTC
TRBJ1-3 | NA | NA | TRBV28 | CASSAPSVRNTIYF | TGTGCCAGCAGTGCCCCGTCCGTTAGAAACACCATATATTTT
TRBJ2-2 | NA | NA | TRBV15 | CATSRGGGNTGELFF | TGTGCCACCAGCAGAGGAGGGGGGAACACCGGGGAGCTGTTTTTT
TRBJ2-1 | NA | NA | TRBV12-3/TRBV12-4 | CASTLRDNEQFF | TGTGCCAGCACCCTTCGGGACAATGAGCAGTTCTTC
TRBJ1-1 | NA | NA | TRBV19 | CASSIFPRANTEAFF | TGTGCCAGTAGTATTTTCCCCAGGGCGAACACTGAAGCTTTCTTT
TRBJ1-6 | NA | NA | TRBV27 | CASSFGPGGSPLHF | TGTGCCAGCAGTTTTGGACCCGGAGGTTCACCCCTCCACTTT
TRBJ1-3 | NA | NA | TRBV3-1/TRBV3-2 | CASSQATVSGNTIYF | TGTGCCAGCAGCCAAGCTACAGTCTCTGGAAACACCATATATTTT
TRBJ2-5 | NA | NA | TRBV7-9 | CASSRLKGAETQYF | TGTGCCAGCAGCAGGCTTAAGGGAGCGGAGACCCAGTACTTC
TRBJ1-5 | NA | NA | TRBV7-9 | CASCTGRQPQHF | TGTGCCAGCTGCACAGGCCGTCAGCCCCAGCATTTT
TRBJ1-2 | NA | NA | TRBV27 | CASSLTASYGYTF | TGTGCCAGCAGTTTAACGGCGTCCTATGGCTACACCTTC
TRBJ1-2 | NA | NA | TRBV28 | CASSLRESYGYTF | TGTGCCAGCAGTTTAAGGGAGAGCTATGGCTACACCTTC
TRBJ1-1 | TRBD1 | NA | TRBV5-1 | CASSFLTGGESLTEAFF | TGCGCCAGCAGCTTCTTAACAGGGGGCGAAAGTCTCACTGAAGCTTTCTTT
TRBJ2-1 | TRBD2 | NA | TRBV6-2/TRBV6-3 | CASSGGTSGYNEQFF | TGTGCCAGCAGTGGGGGGACTAGCGGATACAATGAGCAGTTCTTC
TRBJ1-3 | NA | NA | TRBV2 | CASSESASGNTIYF | TGTGCCAGCAGTGAGTCAGCCTCTGGAAACACCATATATTTT
TRBJ1-5 | NA | NA | TRBV30 | CAWSPPVRAQPQHF | TGTGCCTGGAGTCCTCCTGTTAGGGCTCAGCCCCAGCATTTT
TRBJ1-2 | NA | NA | TRBV7-8 | CASSLEAPAGPYGYTF | TGTGCCAGCAGCTTAGAAGCCCCCGCCGGACCATATGGCTACACCTTC
TRBJ2-1 | TRBD2 | NA | TRBV12-5 | CASGPTRTSGSYWLVVNEQFF | TGTGCTAGTGGCCCGACCAGGACTAGCGGGAGTTATTGGTTGGTTGTGAATGAGCAGTTCTTC
TRBJ1-3 | NA | NA | TRBV5-4 | CASSGGFSGNTIYF | TGTGCCAGCAGCGGAGGGTTCTCTGGAAACACCATATATTTT
TRBJ2-1 | TRBD2 | NA | TRBV10-1 | CASRPLGDSGRTGYNEQFF | TGCGCCAGCAGACCGTTGGGTGATAGCGGGAGAACGGGCTACAATGAGCAGTTCTTC
TRBJ1-4 | TRBD1 | NA | TRBV6-5 | CASSLGQNEKLFF | TGTGCCAGCAGCCTGGGACAGAATGAAAAACTGTTTTTT
TRBJ2-3 | TRBD1 | NA | TRBV4-1 | CASSLSPGQEGTDTQYF | TGCGCCAGCAGCCTCTCCCCTGGACAGGAAGGCACAGATACGCAGTATTTT
TRBJ2-1 | TRBD1 | NA | TRBV28 | CASSLRGQGDNEQFF | TGTGCCAGCAGTTTAAGGGGACAGGGGGACAATGAGCAGTTCTTC
TRBJ2-5 | TRBD2 | many | TRBV6-1 | CASSELAGGPETQYF | TGTGCCAGCAGTGAACTAGCGGGGGGGCCAGAGACCCAGTACTTC
TRBJ1-3 | NA | NA | TRBV7-2 | CASSRPASGNTIYF | TGTGCCAGCAGCCGCCCAGCCTCTGGAAACACCATATATTTT
TRBJ1-1 | TRBD1 | NA | TRBV7-9 | CASSQQGTARARAFF | TGTGCCAGCAGTCAACAAGGGACAGCGAGGGCGCGAGCTTTCTTT
TRBJ1-5 | NA | NA | TRBV15 | CATAPGSYSNQPQHF | TGTGCCACCGCCCCGGGGTCGTATAGCAATCAGCCCCAGCATTTT
TRBJ1-2 | NA | NA | TRBV5-4 | CASSTSGGWGYTF | TGTGCCAGCAGCACTTCGGGGGGCTGGGGCTACACCTTC
TRBJ1-4 | NA | NA | TRBV7-6 | CASSLYRGRNEKLFF | TGTGCCAGCAGCTTATACCGCGGACGGAATGAAAAACTGTTTTTT
TRBJ2-3 | NA | NA | TRBV7-9 | CASSPPPSTDTQFF | TGTGCCAGCAGCCCTCCCCCGAGCACAGATACGCAGTTTTTT
TRBJ2-1 | NA | NA | TRBV5-8 | CASSLGGLSYNEQFF | TGTGCCAGCAGCTTGGGGGGACTTTCCTACAATGAGCAGTTCTTC
TRBJ1-5 | NA | NA | TRBV4-1 | CASSQEPGWPSNQPQHF | TGCGCCAGCAGCCAAGAACCAGGATGGCCTAGCAATCAGCCCCAGCATTTT
TRBJ1-1 | TRBD1 | NA | TRBV5-1 | CASSLGQQGDEAFF | TGCGCCAGCAGCTTGGGGCAACAGGGGGATGAAGCTTTCTTT
TRBJ2-5 | TRBD1 | NA | TRBV5-4 | CASSFDRGRTETQYF | TGTGCCAGCAGCTTCGACAGGGGGCGCACGGAGACCCAGTACTTC